The rows below give T cell receptor beta chains drawn from one sample of a study of response to subunit inactivated influenza vaccine. TCRdb redid the calling of the RT-PCR reads with MiXCR, one entry per CDR3 protein. The data show about 800,000 distinct CDR3 sequences, about 20% seen once. The starting material was PBMCs from blood, obtained roughly 5 days after vaccination. The receptors were sampled from a middle-aged man who received an inactivated influenza vaccine. CDR3s include the opening cysteine and the closing phenylalanine or tryptophan. A D gene is named only where the DNA matches it firmly. Clone size appears in some rows only: once, few, many, or a class for an expanded clone.

-,TRBJ1-2,TRBV5-1,-,CASSFPEPNYGYTF,TGCGCCAGCAGCTTTCCAGAACCCAACTATGGCTACACCTTC
-,TRBJ2-2,TRBV12-3/TRBV12-4,TRBD2,CASSLSGVEERELFF,TGTGCCAGCAGTTTAAGCGGGGTGGAGGAAAGGGAGCTGTTTTTT
few,TRBJ1-1,TRBV29-1,-,CSGGGSDTEAFF,TGCAGCGGCGGGGGTTCAGACACTGAAGCTTTCTTT
-,TRBJ2-3,TRBV5-1,-,CASSFEGPLTDTQYF,TGCGCCAGCAGCTTTGAGGGTCCCCTCACAGATACGCAGTATTTT
many,TRBJ2-1,TRBV27,TRBD2,CGTGGGGSSYNEQFF,TGTGGCACCGGGGGCGGGGGGAGCTCCTACAATGAGCAGTTCTTC
few,TRBJ2-3,TRBV5-1,-,CASSISIPGDTQYF,TGCGCCAGCAGTATTTCGATTCCGGGAGATACGCAGTATTTT
-,TRBJ2-5,TRBV28,TRBD1,CASSTYRDSAYQETQYF,TGTGCCAGCAGCACATATCGGGACAGTGCGTACCAAGAGACCCAGTACTTC
-,TRBJ2-1,TRBV29-1,TRBD2,CSVGTSGRDAKFF,TGCAGCGTTGGGACTAGCGGGAGAGACGCGAAGTTCTTC
few,TRBJ1-1,TRBV18,-,CASSNREEDTEAFF,TGTGCCAGCTCTAACAGGGAGGAGGACACTGAAGCTTTCTTT
-,TRBJ2-3,TRBV24-1,-,CATSDSYSYTDTQYF,TGTGCCACCAGTGATTCGTACAGTTACACAGATACGCAGTATTTT
many,TRBJ1-5,TRBV12-3/TRBV12-4,-,CATRRGEGNQPQHF,TGTGCCACACGTAGGGGGGAAGGCAATCAGCCCCAGCATTTT
few,TRBJ2-2,TRBV28,-,CASSSSGGPRTGELFF,-
few,TRBJ2-1,TRBV6-1,TRBD2,CASSVSGRVDEQFF,TGTGCCAGCAGTGTTAGCGGGAGGGTGGATGAGCAGTTCTTC
few,TRBJ2-6,TRBV5-6,TRBD2,CASSKGLLYSGANVLTF,TGTGCCAGCAGCAAGGGACTACTGTACTCTGGGGCCAACGTCCTGACTTTC
few,TRBJ2-6,TRBV20-1,-,CSAMNRAGANVLTF,TGCAGTGCCATGAACAGGGCTGGGGCCAACGTCCTGACTTTC
-,TRBJ2-1,TRBV5-1,-,CASSLRQGSGNEQFF,TGCGCCAGCAGCTTGAGGCAGGGCTCGGGCAATGAGCAGTTCTTC
few,TRBJ2-1,TRBV5-1,TRBD1,CASGGIQGVMSYNEQFF,TGCGCCAGCGGGGGGATACAGGGGGTTATGTCCTACAATGAGCAGTTCTTC
-,TRBJ1-2,TRBV7-2,-,CASSLVSGGDYGYTF,TGTGCCAGCAGCTTAGTAAGCGGGGGCGACTATGGCTACACCTTC
-,TRBJ1-4,TRBV6-1,-,CASTGRSTNEKLFF,TGTGCCAGCACAGGGCGAAGCACTAATGAAAAACTGTTTTTT
-,TRBJ2-7,TRBV5-5,TRBD1,CASSLGDRTHEQYF,TGTGCCAGCAGCTTAGGGGACAGGACCCACGAGCAGTACTTC
-,TRBJ2-7,TRBV20-1,-,CSAPEDFSYEQYF,TGCAGTGCCCCAGAAGATTTCTCCTACGAGCAGTACTTC
many,TRBJ2-1,TRBV20-1,TRBD2,CSARSGLDNEQFF,TGCAGTGCTAGAAGCGGACTAGACAATGAGCAGTTCTTC
-,TRBJ2-1,TRBV6-1,TRBD2,CASSRSLADSYNEQFF,TGTGCCAGCAGTAGGTCACTAGCGGATTCCTACAATGAGCAGTTCTTC
-,TRBJ2-1,TRBV9,-,CASSATDSNEQFF,TGTGCCAGCAGCGCTACCGACAGCAATGAGCAGTTCTTC
few,TRBJ2-7,TRBV20-1,-,CSARRSPEQYF,TGCAGTGCTAGACGTAGTCCGGAGCAGTACTTC
-,TRBJ2-1,TRBV4-3,TRBD2,CASSPTSGRDNEQFF,TGCGCCAGCAGCCCGACTAGCGGGAGGGACAATGAGCAGTTCTTC
few,TRBJ2-3,TRBV20-1,-,CSVRAIKLQGGSTDTQYF,TGCAGTGTTCGCGCCATAAAACTGCAGGGGGGGAGCACAGATACGCAGTATTTT
-,TRBJ2-1,TRBV29-1,-,CSVQMVFDEQFF,TGCAGCGTTCAGATGGTTTTCGATGAGCAGTTCTTC
-,TRBJ2-3,TRBV4-3,-,CASSQDLGARVATDTQYF,TGCGCCAGCAGCCAAGATCTTGGGGCGCGGGTAGCCACAGATACGCAGTATTTT
few,TRBJ2-7,TRBV21-1,-,CASSKVPSGRPGGTWQYF,TGTGCCAGCAGCAAAGTGCCTAGCGGGAGGCCCGGGGGAACCTGGCAGTACTTC
few,TRBJ1-3,TRBV20-1,-,CSASASGNTIYF,TGCAGTGCTAGCGCATCAGGAAACACCATATATTTT
-,TRBJ2-4,TRBV7-9,-,CASSPLSRDIQYF,TGTGCCAGCAGCCCCCTGTCCCGAGACATTCAGTACTTC
-,TRBJ2-2,TRBV20-1,TRBD1,CSAHRQGSTGELFF,TGCAGTGCTCATAGACAGGGAAGCACCGGGGAGCTGTTTTTT
few,TRBJ1-1,TRBV5-5,-,CASSFPRSVQHSVTEAFF,TGTGCCAGCAGCTTCCCTCGCTCGGTTCAACATTCCGTCACTGAAGCTTTCTTT
-,TRBJ2-7,TRBV25-1,-,CASSEGLLSYEQYF,TGTGCCAGCAGTGAAGGTCTACTCTCCTACGAGCAGTACTTC
-,TRBJ2-1,TRBV25-1,TRBD1,CASSEYRGPNEQFF,TGTGCCAGCAGTGAATACAGGGGGCCCAATGAGCAGTTCTTC
many,TRBJ1-2,TRBV11-2,-,CASSLGREGYTF,TGTGCCAGCAGCTTAGGCCGGGAAGGCTACACCTTC
few,TRBJ2-1,TRBV3-1,-,CASSQGTGREQFF,TGTGCCAGCAGCCAGGGAACTGGGCGTGAGCAGTTCTTC
many,TRBJ1-2,TRBV5-5,-,CASSYISGRGNHGYTF,TGTGCCAGCAGCTACATCTCAGGGCGAGGGAACCATGGCTACACCTTC
-,TRBJ1-2,TRBV29-1,-,CSAPYFLVENGYTF,TGCAGCGCCCCATACTTCTTGGTGGAGAATGGCTACACCTTC
-,TRBJ2-7,TRBV7-2,TRBD2,CASSFDSGSYYEQYF,TGTGCCAGCAGCTTTGATAGCGGGAGTTACTACGAGCAGTACTTC
few,TRBJ2-4,TRBV20-1,TRBD1,CSASLTGTKNIQYF,TGCAGTGCTAGCTTGACAGGGACCAAAAACATTCAGTACTTC
few,TRBJ2-3,TRBV28,TRBD2,CASSPGTSGKTSTDTQYF,TGTGCCAGCAGTCCCGGGACTAGCGGAAAGACTAGCACAGATACGCAGTATTTT
-,TRBJ2-1,TRBV6-5,-,CASSLRRSDEQFF,TGTGCCAGCAGTTTGCGCAGGTCGGATGAGCAGTTCTTC
many,TRBJ2-1,TRBV12-3/TRBV12-4,TRBD1,CASSSRDRANNEQFF,TGTGCCAGCAGTTCCCGGGACAGGGCGAACAATGAGCAGTTCTTC
few,TRBJ2-3,TRBV18,-,CASSPVGDGTDTQYF,TGTGCCAGCTCACCAGTAGGGGACGGCACAGATACGCAGTATTTT
-,TRBJ2-7,TRBV5-6,TRBD1,CASSQTGVEGEQYF,TGTGCCAGCAGTCAAACAGGGGTAGAAGGCGAGCAGTACTTC
-,TRBJ2-3,TRBV7-8,TRBD2,CASSWPPSGRVEDTQYF,TGTGCCAGCAGCTGGCCCCCTAGCGGGAGGGTCGAAGATACGCAGTATTTT
-,TRBJ2-5,TRBV6-1,-,CASSGLLQETQYF,TGTGCCAGCAGTGGCCTCCTTCAAGAGACCCAGTACTTC
many,TRBJ2-3,TRBV5-1,-,CASSEAGPLSTDTQYF,TGCGCCAGCAGCGAGGCCGGGCCGTTGAGCACAGATACGCAGTATTTT
-,TRBJ2-7,TRBV6-2/TRBV6-3,-,CASSYRRQTFYEQYF,TGTGCCAGCAGTTACCGCAGACAGACATTCTACGAGCAGTACTTC
-,TRBJ1-5,TRBV6-2/TRBV6-3,-,CASATDGGQPQHF,TGTGCCAGCGCCACCGATGGGGGTCAGCCCCAGCATTTT
-,TRBJ1-1,TRBV6-1,-,CASSQGGSYGTEAFF,TGTGCCAGCAGCCAAGGTGGGTCCTATGGAACTGAAGCTTTCTTT